The T cell receptor (beta chain) described here comes from a study of patients and donors after allogeneic stem cell transplantation. The CDR3 extends over 16 amino acids. V lost 0 bases, J lost 1 base, and 12 bases lay in between. The germline V gene encodes CDR1 ENHRY and CDR2 SYGVKD. A few counts support this clonotype. TCRdb itself ran the RT-PCR reads through MiXCR, one entry per CDR3 protein. The table lists some 10,000 distinct CDR3 sequences, roughly a fifth of them singletons. This TCR was recovered from a human donor who was either an allogeneic HSCT recipient or a stem cell or donor lymphocyte infusion donor (not recorded which). It is not recorded whose cells these are; they may come from a transplant donor. This sequence joins TRBV10-3 and TRBJ1-1; unclear D gene. Sequencing was performed on blood, either unsorted or a sorted T cell fraction (not recorded which). CDR3 region: CAISESFREGNTEAFF. DNA for the CDR3: TGTGCCATCAGTGAGTCGTTTAGAGAGGGGAACACTGAAGCTTTCTTT.